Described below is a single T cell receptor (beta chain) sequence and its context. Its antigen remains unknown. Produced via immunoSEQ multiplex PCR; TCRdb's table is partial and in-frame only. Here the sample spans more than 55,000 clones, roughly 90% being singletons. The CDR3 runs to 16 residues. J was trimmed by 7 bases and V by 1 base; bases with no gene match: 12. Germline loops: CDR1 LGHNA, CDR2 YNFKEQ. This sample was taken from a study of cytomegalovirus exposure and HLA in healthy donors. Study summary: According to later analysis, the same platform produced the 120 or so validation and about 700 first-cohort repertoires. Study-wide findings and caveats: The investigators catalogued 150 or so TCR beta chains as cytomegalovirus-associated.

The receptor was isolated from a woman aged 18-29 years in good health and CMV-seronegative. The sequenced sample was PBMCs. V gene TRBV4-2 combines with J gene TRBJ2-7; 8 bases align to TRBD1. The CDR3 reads CASSQGWGQGANEQYF. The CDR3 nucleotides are TGTGCCAGCAGCCAAGGCTGGGGGCAGGGGGCCAATGAGCAGTACTTC.